Sequencing of this T cell receptor beta chain was carried out in a study of human T cells and chemical hapten exposure (dated by TCRdb to 2020 to 2023). For the study in its entirety: For sensitization, 2% DPC in acetone was applied to an approximately 2 cm by approximately 2 cm area of upper inner arm skin. The patient cohort, mostly female, included alopecia areata with under or over 50% scalp involvement, alopecia totalis and alopecia universalis. Blood samples were taken from patients before sensitization (week 0) and at 2, 6 and about 24 weeks after DPC sensitization. Patients additionally received weekly therapeutic DPC doses to the scalp throughout the approximately 24-week study period. Some 29 alopecia patients gave blood for TCR sequencing at one to four time points (pre-sensitization, 2, 6 and 24 weeks). Peripheral blood TCR repertoire changes were tracked in vivo in alopecia patients during primary and secondary sensitization to the hapten diphenylcyclopropenone (DPC). Libraries were pooled for sequencing, and per-sample TCR yields varied mainly because of small differences in library volumes within the pool. Patch tests used Finn chambers with 0.01% DPC on the upper back, scored after 6 days by International Contact Dermatitis Research Group standards.

The time point label for this specimen denotes: pre-sensitization, week 0. The treatment or condition label for this specimen denotes: therapeutic diphenylcyclopropenone sensitization with weekly scalp DPC. Blood at each patch-test visit was drawn before the patch test was applied. Eligible patients were aged 18 to 70, diagnosed with alopecia, deemed suitable for DPC therapy, and excluded if pregnant. Total RNA was extracted from unfractionated whole blood that had been collected in Tempus Blood RNA tubes. General conclusions and limits of the study: After repeated subsampling, the strength of the expansion versus patch-test correlation and the threshold at which it became significant changed. Because all patients had alopecia, a presumed autoimmune disease, the immune response of the patients might differ from that of healthy individuals. Significantly more large CDR3 similarity clusters were formed by expanded TCRs than by pre-sensitization or healthy control sets, consistent with antigen-driven responses. A positive correlation was found between the number of PT1 expanded TCRs and patch test score, with significance reached at thresholds 8, 16 and 32 but not 4. DPC sensitization did not change how many TCRs were above 1 in 1000 frequency, and no evidence was found of alterations in global repertoire structure.

The CDR3 runs 15 residues from the cysteine to the phenylalanine. The kept DNA is CDR3 alone, 45 bases in frame from the first base. V is shortened by 4 bases, J by 0 bases, and the region joining them spans 10 bases. Looking up the germline V gene yields CDR1 MGHRA and CDR2 YSYEKL. This clonotype was found many times. Its antigen is currently not known. Nothing much larger sits one base from this clone, and base qualities are not available. To prepare the library, RACE was applied. TCRdb shows the sequencer as NextSeq 500. Library preparation attached unique molecular identifiers to individual cDNA molecules for quantitative, reproducible TCR counting. For every blood RNA sample, sequencing covered both the TCR alpha and TCR beta chains. Under the source paper's analysis protocol: A median of roughly 99,000 TCRs per sample was observed, with a range of 23,224 to 690,600. V, J and CDR3 annotation of the TCR reads was performed with the Decombinator software suite. For PS versus PT1 abundance plots, all samples were subsampled to the same number of TCRs (28,000). Expanded TCRs were defined as absent before sensitization and observed at least eight times at the 2-week time point. Through fastp at Q25 and MiXCR, TCRdb rebuilt clones from the public reads, retaining in-frame beta chains. Every distinct CDR3 protein forms one entry, paired with its most common genes and DNA. The V and J calls, along with clone size, are taken from TCRdb and not from the paper's own processing. The sample yields around 300,000 distinct CDR3 sequences; roughly 7.4% were counted once. Of the sample, 0.9% to 1.5% falls within the top ten clones.

This clonotype was obtained from a man younger than 30 with alopecia areata. Some clones in this sample may be carry-over from other donors' samples. The chain links TRBV4-1 with TRBJ1-5; the D segment cannot be called with confidence. This specimen was whole blood, taken in connection with sensitization to the hapten diphenylcyclopropenone (DPC). The CDR3 protein: CASSPRRASNQPQHF. The nucleotide sequence is TGCGCCAGCAGCCCCCGACGGGCTAGCAATCAGCCCCAGCATTTT.